A single sample gave rise to the 9 T cell receptor beta chains below, sequenced in a study of blood T cell repertoires in COVID-19. Data came from immunoSEQ multiplex PCR; TCRdb stores just in-frame clones and leaves some out. The sample consists of fewer than 300,000 clones, 75% to 95% of them appearing once. Sequencing was done on a sample of PBMCs or T cells enriched from blood (not recorded which). These receptor sequences come from a woman in her 30s who had recovered from COVID-19.

V gene TRBV5-6 combines with J gene TRBJ2-3; D call uncertain. Germline V CDR1 and CDR2: SGHDT, YYEEEE. Between the trimmed V and J ends, which lost 5 bases and 6 bases, there was a span of 16 bases. CDR3 size: 14 residues. This chain's CDR3 is CASRRAGRTDTQYF. DNA of the CDR3: TGTGCCAGCAGGCGAGCCGGTAGAACTGATACGCAGTATTTT.

This clone was recorded only once. V usage is TRBV30 and J usage is TRBJ1-1; D call uncertain. The CDR3 has 15 amino acids. Germline CDR1 GTSNPN, CDR2 SVGIG (reference sequence). V was shortened by 0 bases and J by 2 bases, with 13 bases between the two germline ends. CDR3 in amino acids: CAWSVPYRSNTEAFF. The CDR3, as DNA: TGTGCCTGGAGTGTACCGTACAGAAGTAACACTGAAGCTTTCTTT.

Only one count was recorded for this clone. The genes are TRBV7-2 and TRBJ2-5; 7 nucleotides match TRBD1. The CDR3 spans 14 residues. The V segment lost 5 bases and the J segment 4 bases; nucleotides outside the gene matches: 7. Germline CDR1 reads SGHTA; CDR2 reads FQGNSA. The CDR3 sequence: CASSLDRARETQYF. The CDR3, as DNA: TGTGCCAGCAGCCTCGACAGGGCTCGAGAGACCCAGTACTTC. Supplemented by reference TRBV7-2 and TRBJ2-5, the full variable domain reads GAGVSQSPSNKVTEKGKDVELRCDPISGHTALYWYRQSLGQGLEFLIYFQGNSAPDKSGLPSDRFSAERTGGSVSTLTIQRTQQEDSAVYLCASSLDRARETQYFGPGTRLLVL.

Written as DNA, the CDR3 is TGTGCCACCAGTGATTTGAAGGCGGGAGTAGGTGAGACCCAGTACTTC. Protein: CATSDLKAGVGETQYF. The chain is built from TRBV24-1 and TRBJ2-5; TRBD2 matches at 7 bases. This CDR3 comprises 16 residues. CDR1 KGHDR and CDR2 SFDVKD come from the germline V gene. The V and J ends lost 0 bases and 5 bases, in that order; junction bases with no gene match: 8.

CDR3 coding DNA: TGTGCCACCAGCAGAGAGGTCCAGTTCCAAGAGACCCAGTACTTC. Amino acid sequence: CATSREVQFQETQYF. The V and J genes are TRBV15 and TRBJ2-5; D gene uncertain. The CDR3 sequence is 15 residues long. CDR1 is LNHNV, CDR2 YYDKDF, per germline (reference sequence). V shed 0 bases and J shed 1 base, with 9 bases lying between them. Full variable domain (remainder filled in from reference TRBV15 and TRBJ2-5): DAMVIQNPRYQVTQFGKPVTLSCSQTLNHNVMYWYQQKSSQAPKLLFHYYDKDFNNEADTPDNFQSRRPNTSFCFLDIRSPGLGDTAMYLCATSREVQFQETQYFGPGTRLLVL.

The chain joins TRBV10-3 to TRBJ2-7; TRBD1 aligns across 9 bases. The CDR3 is 15 amino acids. Looked up from germline, CDR1 is ENHRY and CDR2 is SYGVKD. Germline trimming cut 5 bases from V and 1 base from J; bases unmatched to any gene: 6. The CDR3: CAISLGQGNSYEQYF. The DNA of the CDR3 is TGTGCCATCAGTCTCGGACAGGGGAATTCCTACGAGCAGTACTTC.

The chain links TRBV27 to TRBJ2-7; 7 positions match TRBD1. V gave up 2 bases and J gave up 0 bases; unmatched junction bases: 4. This CDR3 contains 15 residues. CDR1 and CDR2 (germline): MNHEY, SMNVEV (reference sequence). The CDR3 reads CASSLKGASSYEQYF. In DNA, the CDR3 is TGTGCCAGCAGTTTAAAGGGGGCTTCCTCCTACGAGCAGTACTTC.

In its sample, this clone was seen once. The genes are TRBV10-3 and TRBJ1-2; 8 nucleotides align to TRBD1. The V gene's germline CDR1 is ENHRY and CDR2 SYGVKD. The CDR3 contains 16 residues. V was pared by 0 bases and J by 3 bases, with 6 bases of the junction left unmatched. CDR3 sequence: CAISESKPGGDYGYTF. The CDR3 DNA is TGTGCCATCAGTGAGTCGAAACCAGGGGGCGACTATGGCTACACCTTC.

The chain joins TRBV4-2 to TRBJ2-2; 11 bases match TRBD2. CDR1 LGHNA and CDR2 YNFKEQ come from the germline V gene. The trim removed 1 base at V and 7 bases at J, leaving 11 bases unmatched. CDR3 size: 18 residues. CDR3 nucleotides: TGTGCCAGCAGCCAAGTGTTCCTAGCGGGAGGAGGAGGCGGGGAGCTGTTTTTT. As protein: CASSQVFLAGGGGGELFF.